Listed below are T cell receptor beta chains from one sample, sequenced in a study of T-cell reconstitution after alpha-beta-depleted transplantation in children. TCRdb reprocessed the PCR reads with MiXCR, giving one entry per CDR3 protein. The sample includes about 360,000 distinct CDR3 sequences, less than 15% seen only once; the top ten take 4.3%. This sample comprised PBMCs, obtained from the stem cell graft. The receptor set was obtained from a human donor who donated a stem cell graft to a child with Fanconi anemia. Each CDR3 is given with its conserved first and last residue. Fields, in order: clone size, V gene, J gene, D gene, CDR3 length, CDR3 DNA, CDR3 protein. D genes are given only for firm matches. Size is omitted from some rows. Given values are once, few, many or a class for expanded clones.

clone_size: .; v_call: TRBV6-5; j_call: TRBJ2-2; d_call: TRBD2; cdr3_length: 16; cdr3_nt: TGTGCCAGCAGTTACGAGCGGGGGGGCCCTGGCGGGGAGCTGTTTTTT; cdr3_aa: CASSYERGGPGGELFF
clone_size: .; v_call: TRBV5-1; j_call: TRBJ1-4; d_call: .; cdr3_length: 15; cdr3_nt: TGCGCCAGCAGCTTGGGTGATGCAACTAATGAAAAACTGTTTTTT; cdr3_aa: CASSLGDATNEKLFF
clone_size: few; v_call: TRBV10-3; j_call: TRBJ1-2; d_call: TRBD1; cdr3_length: 13; cdr3_nt: TGTGCCATCAACCCGGACAGGGGGGATGGCTACACCTTC; cdr3_aa: CAINPDRGDGYTF
clone_size: few; v_call: TRBV12-3/TRBV12-4; j_call: TRBJ1-2; d_call: .; cdr3_length: 13; cdr3_nt: TGTGCCAGCAGTTTAGTGGACGGTTATGGCTACACCTTC; cdr3_aa: CASSLVDGYGYTF
clone_size: many; v_call: TRBV15; j_call: TRBJ2-5; d_call: TRBD1; cdr3_length: 17; cdr3_nt: TGTGCCACCAGCAGACGAGGACAGGGGTCACCACTGGGGACCCAGTACTTC; cdr3_aa: CATSRRGQGSPLGTQYF
clone_size: .; v_call: TRBV5-6; j_call: TRBJ2-3; d_call: TRBD2; cdr3_length: 15; cdr3_nt: TGTGCCAGCAGCTTGGTTAGCGGGGTTGCAGATACGCAGTATTTT; cdr3_aa: CASSLVSGVADTQYF
clone_size: few; v_call: TRBV12-3/TRBV12-4; j_call: TRBJ1-6; d_call: .; cdr3_length: 14; cdr3_nt: TGTGCCAGCACACGCGGGGGCGCAGGTTCACCCCTCCACTTT; cdr3_aa: CASTRGGAGSPLHF
clone_size: many; v_call: TRBV4-3; j_call: TRBJ2-5; d_call: TRBD2; cdr3_length: 16; cdr3_nt: TGCGCCAGCAGCCAAGAAGGCGGAAGCGGGGGATTGACCCAGTACTTC; cdr3_aa: CASSQEGGSGGLTQYF
clone_size: .; v_call: TRBV25-1; j_call: TRBJ2-5; d_call: .; cdr3_length: 14; cdr3_nt: TGTGCCAGCAGTGAATACTCCCTAGCGGAGACCCAGTACTTC; cdr3_aa: CASSEYSLAETQYF
clone_size: few; v_call: TRBV4-2; j_call: TRBJ1-1; d_call: .; cdr3_length: 13; cdr3_nt: TGTGCCAGCCAAGGGTCCAGCCTTTTTGAAGCTTTCTTT; cdr3_aa: CASQGSSLFEAFF
clone_size: .; v_call: TRBV5-1; j_call: TRBJ2-6; d_call: TRBD1; cdr3_length: 18; cdr3_nt: TGCGCCAGCAGCACCGGACAGGGATCTCACTCTGGGGCCAACGTCCTGACTTTC; cdr3_aa: CASSTGQGSHSGANVLTF
clone_size: .; v_call: TRBV3-1; j_call: TRBJ1-2; d_call: .; cdr3_length: 14; cdr3_nt: TGTGCCAGCAGCCACGACGGTTATTTGAGGGGCTACACCTTC; cdr3_aa: CASSHDGYLRGYTF
clone_size: few; v_call: TRBV7-2; j_call: TRBJ1-5; d_call: TRBD1; cdr3_length: 15; cdr3_nt: TGTGCCAGCAGCTTAGGACAGCCAGGGGGTCAGCCCCAGCATTTT; cdr3_aa: CASSLGQPGGQPQHF
clone_size: few; v_call: TRBV4-3; j_call: TRBJ1-1; d_call: .; cdr3_length: 14; cdr3_nt: TGCGCCAGCAGCCAAGCAGTTTGGGACACTGAAGCTTTCTTT; cdr3_aa: CASSQAVWDTEAFF
clone_size: few; v_call: TRBV5-1; j_call: TRBJ1-2; d_call: TRBD1; cdr3_length: 15; cdr3_nt: TGCGCCAGCAGCTTGGATACAGGGGTTGGCTATGGCTACACCTTC; cdr3_aa: CASSLDTGVGYGYTF
clone_size: few; v_call: TRBV24-1; j_call: TRBJ2-2; d_call: TRBD2; cdr3_length: 18; cdr3_nt: TGTGCCACCAGTGGAGGAGGTAGCGGGGGGAAGAACACCGGGGAGCTGTTTTTT; cdr3_aa: CATSGGGSGGKNTGELFF
clone_size: many; v_call: TRBV5-1; j_call: TRBJ1-6; d_call: .; cdr3_length: 14; cdr3_nt: TGCGCCAAGGGAGCAGGGCGTCGGAATTCACCCCTCCACTTT; cdr3_aa: CAKGAGRRNSPLHF
clone_size: few; v_call: TRBV5-1; j_call: TRBJ2-5; d_call: .; cdr3_length: 13; cdr3_nt: TGCGCCAGCTATCAGGGGAGGTCGGAGACCCAGTACTTC; cdr3_aa: CASYQGRSETQYF
clone_size: many; v_call: TRBV5-1; j_call: TRBJ2-2; d_call: .; cdr3_length: 15; cdr3_nt: TGCGCCAGCAGCCCCGGGGGGCCGAACACCGGGGAGCTGTTTTTT; cdr3_aa: CASSPGGPNTGELFF
clone_size: many; v_call: TRBV29-1; j_call: TRBJ2-1; d_call: .; cdr3_length: 16; cdr3_nt: TGCAGCGTTGAAAGGGGGGACGGAAGCTCCTACAATGAGCAGTTCTTC; cdr3_aa: CSVERGDGSSYNEQFF
clone_size: many; v_call: TRBV28; j_call: TRBJ1-6; d_call: .; cdr3_length: 13; cdr3_nt: TGTGCCAGCAGTTTGATGGCGGATTCACCCCTCCACTTT; cdr3_aa: CASSLMADSPLHF
clone_size: .; v_call: TRBV11-2; j_call: TRBJ2-3; d_call: TRBD2; cdr3_length: 14; cdr3_nt: TGTGCCAGCAGCACTAGCGGGGGGGCCGATACGCAGTATTTT; cdr3_aa: CASSTSGGADTQYF
clone_size: few; v_call: TRBV5-8; j_call: TRBJ1-5; d_call: TRBD1; cdr3_length: 14; cdr3_nt: TGTGCCAGCAGCCCCCGACAGGGTGTTCAGCCCCAGCATTTT; cdr3_aa: CASSPRQGVQPQHF
clone_size: many; v_call: TRBV5-8; j_call: TRBJ2-5; d_call: TRBD1; cdr3_length: 14; cdr3_nt: TGTGCCAGCAGCTCCGGACAGGGGCGAGAGACCCAGTACTTC; cdr3_aa: CASSSGQGRETQYF
clone_size: many; v_call: TRBV20-1; j_call: TRBJ2-3; d_call: .; cdr3_length: 12; cdr3_nt: TGCAGTGCTAGAAGGACGGAAGATACGCAGTATTTT; cdr3_aa: CSARRTEDTQYF
clone_size: many; v_call: TRBV29-1; j_call: TRBJ1-2; d_call: .; cdr3_length: 11; cdr3_nt: TGCAGCGTTGGGGCAGGGAATGGCTACACCTTC; cdr3_aa: CSVGAGNGYTF
clone_size: many; v_call: TRBV12-3/TRBV12-4; j_call: TRBJ2-5; d_call: TRBD1; cdr3_length: 13; cdr3_nt: TGTGCCAGCAGCCGGGGACAGCAAGAGACCCAGTACTTC; cdr3_aa: CASSRGQQETQYF
clone_size: .; v_call: TRBV16; j_call: TRBJ1-2; d_call: TRBD1; cdr3_length: 16; cdr3_nt: TGTGCCAGCAGCCCCTTTGGTCCAGGGACAGTCGATGGCTACACCTTC; cdr3_aa: CASSPFGPGTVDGYTF
clone_size: few; v_call: TRBV12-3/TRBV12-4; j_call: TRBJ2-2; d_call: TRBD1; cdr3_length: 15; cdr3_nt: TGTGCCAGCAGTTTGCAGGGGGCCCGGACCGGGGAGCTGTTTTTT; cdr3_aa: CASSLQGARTGELFF
clone_size: many; v_call: TRBV7-9; j_call: TRBJ1-4; d_call: TRBD1; cdr3_length: 16; cdr3_nt: TGTGCCAGCAGTTCCAGGGGGGGGCGATCAAATGAAAAACTGTTTTTT; cdr3_aa: CASSSRGGRSNEKLFF
clone_size: many; v_call: TRBV5-6; j_call: TRBJ1-2; d_call: TRBD1; cdr3_length: 16; cdr3_nt: TGTGCCAGCAGCACAGACAGGGGGCGACGTAACTATGGCTACACCTTC; cdr3_aa: CASSTDRGRRNYGYTF
clone_size: many; v_call: TRBV5-6; j_call: TRBJ1-1; d_call: .; cdr3_length: 15; cdr3_nt: TGTGCCAGCAGCTTGGACTACAGAATGAACACTGAAGCTTTCTTT; cdr3_aa: CASSLDYRMNTEAFF
clone_size: once; v_call: TRBV11-2; j_call: TRBJ1-4; d_call: .; cdr3_length: 16; cdr3_nt: TGTGCCAGCAGCACCAGCATGGGGGGCACTAATGAAAAACTGTTTTTT; cdr3_aa: CASSTSMGGTNEKLFF
clone_size: many; v_call: TRBV18; j_call: TRBJ2-1; d_call: TRBD1; cdr3_length: 12; cdr3_nt: TGTGCCAGCTCACTAACAGGGGATGAGCAGTTCTTC; cdr3_aa: CASSLTGDEQFF
clone_size: many; v_call: TRBV13; j_call: TRBJ1-1; d_call: .; cdr3_length: 14; cdr3_nt: TGTGCCAGCAGCTTAGGAAGCAATCCCACTGAAGCTTTCTTT; cdr3_aa: CASSLGSNPTEAFF
clone_size: few; v_call: TRBV5-1; j_call: TRBJ2-3; d_call: .; cdr3_length: 15; cdr3_nt: TGCGCCAGCAGCTCCGTCACGTCTAGCACAGATACGCAGTATTTT; cdr3_aa: CASSSVTSSTDTQYF
clone_size: few; v_call: TRBV7-6; j_call: TRBJ2-1; d_call: .; cdr3_length: 17; cdr3_nt: TGTGCCAGCAGCTTAGCTGTCAGGTCCTCGTTTTACAATGAGCAGTTCTTC; cdr3_aa: CASSLAVRSSFYNEQFF
clone_size: many; v_call: TRBV2; j_call: TRBJ2-3; d_call: TRBD1; cdr3_length: 15; cdr3_nt: TGTGCCAGCAGTGCCAAGGGGGCCAGCACAGATACGCAGTATTTT; cdr3_aa: CASSAKGASTDTQYF
clone_size: .; v_call: TRBV20-1; j_call: TRBJ1-4; d_call: .; cdr3_length: 12; cdr3_nt: TGCAGTGCTAGAGTGGGGTCTGAAAAACTGTTTTTT; cdr3_aa: CSARVGSEKLFF
clone_size: .; v_call: TRBV5-1; j_call: TRBJ2-3; d_call: .; cdr3_length: 14; cdr3_nt: TGCGCCAGCAGCTCCCAGGGGGGACCAGATACGCAGTATTTT; cdr3_aa: CASSSQGGPDTQYF
clone_size: many; v_call: TRBV10-3; j_call: TRBJ1-1; d_call: .; cdr3_length: 15; cdr3_nt: TGTGCCATCAGGGAGGAACAGGGACTAAACACTGAAGCTTTCTTT; cdr3_aa: CAIREEQGLNTEAFF
clone_size: .; v_call: TRBV5-1; j_call: TRBJ2-1; d_call: TRBD2; cdr3_length: 13; cdr3_nt: TGCGCCAGCAGCGTCCTAGCGGCTGATGAGCAGTTCTTC; cdr3_aa: CASSVLAADEQFF
clone_size: many; v_call: TRBV6-1; j_call: TRBJ2-2; d_call: .; cdr3_length: 16; cdr3_nt: TGTGCCAGCAGTAGTAGGAGGAAACACTACACCGGGGAGCTGTTTTTT; cdr3_aa: CASSSRRKHYTGELFF
clone_size: few; v_call: TRBV5-6; j_call: TRBJ1-1; d_call: .; cdr3_length: 15; cdr3_nt: TGTGCCAGCAGCTTGGTGCGCCAAATGAACACTGAAGCTTTCTTT; cdr3_aa: CASSLVRQMNTEAFF
clone_size: .; v_call: TRBV2; j_call: TRBJ1-5; d_call: .; cdr3_length: 14; cdr3_nt: TGTGCCAGCAGGCTGATCCAGGGAAGTCAGCCCCAGCATTTT; cdr3_aa: CASRLIQGSQPQHF
clone_size: many; v_call: TRBV5-1; j_call: TRBJ2-1; d_call: TRBD2; cdr3_length: 16; cdr3_nt: TGCGCCAGCAGCCCCTGGACTAGCGGGCGAAACAATGAGCAGTTCTTC; cdr3_aa: CASSPWTSGRNNEQFF
clone_size: .; v_call: TRBV6-5; j_call: TRBJ1-5; d_call: .; cdr3_length: 12; cdr3_nt: TGTGCCAGCCGGGCCCCCAATCAGCCCCAGCATTTT; cdr3_aa: CASRAPNQPQHF